Sequencing of this T cell receptor beta chain was carried out in a study of T cell responses to AZD1222 COVID-19 vaccine. CDR3 length: 16 residues. Germline loops: CDR1 SGHRS, CDR2 YFSETQ. Germline trimming cut 0 bases from V and 5 bases from J; bases unmatched to any gene: 7. Sequencing used immunoSEQ multiplex PCR; TCRdb keeps in-frame clones, though not all of them. Among around 130,000 clones, around 90% were seen once, and the ten largest hold 4% to 5%. General study points: Baseline testing showed seropositivity in only five or six AZD1222 recipients. Spike as a whole was targeted by vaccine-associated CD4 TCRs, dominant at 160-218 and 743-854.

As for this clone: What it binds is unknown.

This chain uses TRBV5-1 with TRBJ2-3, with TRBD1 identical over 9 bases. Material: peripheral blood, obtained 28 days after the second dose of the MenACWY control vaccine. This TCR came from an adult who received the MenACWY meningococcal vaccine as a control. The CDR3 loop is CASSLALQGAGDTQYF. The CDR3 nucleotides read TGCGCCAGCAGCTTGGCGTTACAGGGGGCGGGAGATACGCAGTATTTT. Based on the CDR3 plus reference TRBV5-1 and TRBJ2-3, the full variable domain is KAGVTQTPRYLIKTRGQQVTLSCSPISGHRSVSWYQQTPGQGLQFLFEYFSETQRNKGNFPGRFSGRQFSNSRSEMNVSTLELGDSALYLCASSLALQGAGDTQYFGPGTRLTVL.